The following is a T cell receptor (beta chain) sequence with its context. Antigen: not known. PCR primers comprised 60 Vbeta and 13 Jbeta primers. The assay was immunoSEQ multiplex PCR, and TCRdb's table has in-frame clones only and misses some. The sample records some 140,000 clones, approximately 75% being singletons. The CDR3 has 16 residues. CDR1 and CDR2 (germline): SGHDN, FVKESK. With V trimmed by 0 bases and J by 8 bases, 4 bases remained unmatched. This record comes from a study of cytomegalovirus exposure and HLA in healthy donors. The study's findings and limits: Donors were assumed by presence/absence analyses to have roughly uniform sequencing depth.

This clonotype originated in a man between 50 and 59 years old in good health and CMV-seropositive. The source material was PBMCs. The chain combines TRBV14 with TRBJ2-1; 13 bases are shared with TRBD2. CDR3 protein: CASSQESGLAGYEQFF. In nucleotides, the CDR3 is TGTGCCAGCAGCCAAGAGTCGGGACTAGCGGGGTATGAGCAGTTCTTC.